These 21 T cell receptor beta chains came from one sample sequenced in a study of CD8 T cells in Susac syndrome. Random-hexamer reverse transcription was applied to roughly 0.5 to 1 ug RNA. One entry per CDR3 protein results from TCRdb running MiXCR on the immunoSEQ multiplex PCR reads. The profile shows around 80,000 distinct CDR3 sequences, roughly 94% of them singletons. The specimen was CD8+ T cells from PBMCs. Receptor source: a human donor with Susac syndrome.

CDR3 protein: CASSPRTSGADTQYF. CDR3 coding DNA: TGTGCCAGCAGCCCCCGGACTAGCGGGGCAGATACGCAGTATTTT. The rearrangement links TRBV3-1 to TRBJ2-3; 12 nucleotides line up with TRBD2. The J segment lost 4 bases and the V segment lost 4 bases, leaving 3 bases of the junction unmatched. The CDR3 runs 15 residues. Germline V gene lookup returns CDR1 LGHDT and CDR2 YNNKEL (reference sequence).

The chain combines TRBV27 with TRBJ1-5; no clear D gene. Germline V lookup: CDR1 MNHEY, CDR2 SMNVEV (reference sequence). The ends were cut back, 8 bases at V and 6 bases at J, with 11 bases in the middle. This CDR3 is 12 amino acids long. The CDR3 bases are TGTGCCAGCGCCGGGTTGGGTCAGCCCCAGCATTTT. This encodes CASAGLGQPQHF.

The chain combines TRBV9 with TRBJ1-6; D possibly corresponds to TRBD1 (5 bases). V gave up 2 bases and J gave up 5 bases, with 8 bases separating them. Germline V gene sequence: CDR1 SGDLS, CDR2 YYNGEE. The CDR3 has 14 residues. The CDR3 coding sequence is TGTGCCAGCAGCGTCCGCAGGGATAATTCACCCCTCCACTTT. As protein: CASSVRRDNSPLHF.

The V call is TRBV4-3, the J call TRBJ1-4; weak D call: TRBD1 (6 bases). V was cut by 1 base and J by 7 bases, with 13 bases left in between. CDR1 is LGHNA and CDR2 is YSLEER in the germline V gene. The CDR3 covers 15 residues. In DNA form, the CDR3 reads TGCGCCAGCAGCCAAGTTCACAGGGCGAGTGAAAAACTGTTTTTT. It is translated as CASSQVHRASEKLFF.

The chain links TRBV19 to TRBJ2-7, with D tentatively TRBD2 (5 bases). Germline assignment: CDR1 LNHDA and CDR2 SQIVND (reference sequence). Trimming took off 2 bases at V and 5 bases at J, with 7 bases between the two ends. The CDR3 consists of 12 residues. The CDR3 reads CASSIWGDEQYF. CDR3 nucleotides: TGTGCCAGTAGTATATGGGGAGACGAGCAGTACTTC.

Here the CDR3 reads CASGGHRVEQYF. The CDR3 nucleotides are TGTGCTAGTGGTGGACACAGGGTCGAGCAGTACTTC. This sequence joins TRBV12-5 and TRBJ2-7; weak D call: TRBD1 (6 bases). Germline CDR1 reads LGHNT; CDR2 reads FRNRAP. With 5 bases removed from V and 6 bases from J, the gap between germline ends came to 11 bases. The CDR3 sequence is 12 residues long.

The chain recombines TRBV30 with TRBJ1-1; TRBD1 might be the D (6 bases). The germline V gene has CDR1 GTSNPN and CDR2 SVGIG (reference sequence). Trimming pared 5 bases from V and 1 base from J, leaving 14 bases between. This CDR3 spans 14 amino acids. CDR3 DNA sequence: TGTGCCTGGGAGCCACAGGGCCAGAACACTGAAGCTTTCTTT. Residues: CAWEPQGQNTEAFF.

This chain links TRBV5-1 with TRBJ1-2; TRBD1 is a possible D gene (5 bases). V shed 0 bases and J shed 3 bases, with 12 bases lying between them. The V gene's germline CDR1 is SGHRS and CDR2 YFSETQ. The CDR3 runs 15 residues. CDR3 sequence (DNA): TGCGCCAGCAGCTTGGATCTCAGGGCGCACTATGGCTACACCTTC. Encoded protein: CASSLDLRAHYGYTF.

This chain joins TRBV6-1 and TRBJ2-3, with 9 bases matching TRBD1. The V gene end was trimmed by 3 bases and the J gene end by 2 bases; junction bases not matched to a gene: 3. Germline-derived CDR1 and CDR2 are MNHNS and SASEGT. The CDR3 is made up of 15 amino acids. The CDR3 sequence: CASSEGTGHTDTQYF. CDR3 DNA: TGTGCCAGCAGTGAGGGGACAGGGCACACAGATACGCAGTATTTT.

This chain links TRBV30 with TRBJ1-5, with a weak D call TRBD1 (5 bases). Germline V CDR1 and CDR2: GTSNPN, SVGIG (reference sequence). This CDR3 region has 13 residues. The V gene lost 3 bases and the J gene lost 8 bases, with 14 bases spanning the gap. Here the CDR3 reads CAWSPRGGKPQHF. CDR3 sequence (DNA): TGTGCCTGGAGCCCGAGGGGTGGGAAGCCCCAGCATTTT.

The chain uses TRBV27 and TRBJ1-1; D gene unclear. The germline gives CDR1 MNHEY, CDR2 SMNVEV (reference sequence). V lost 3 bases and J 6 bases, leaving 5 bases between the germline ends. The CDR3 totals 11 residues. The CDR3 reads CASSFGPEAFF. The CDR3 DNA follows: TGTGCCAGCAGTTTTGGTCCTGAAGCTTTCTTT.

This clonotype was detected only a few times. The rearrangement joins TRBV29-1 to TRBJ2-7; weak D call: TRBD2 (6 bases). CDR3 size: 14 residues. V was trimmed by 6 bases and J by 5 bases, leaving 20 bases between them. Germline CDR1 reads SQVTM; CDR2 reads ANQGSEA. CDR3 nucleotide sequence: TGCAGCGTGGGCGGCGGGGAGCGCCGGGACGAGCAGTACTTC. This encodes CSVGGGERRDEQYF.

The chain employs TRBV5-1 and TRBJ2-5; 10 nucleotides align to TRBD1. J was trimmed by 5 bases and V by 1 base; bases with no gene match: 8. The CDR3 is 16 amino acids. Looked up from germline, CDR1 is SGHRS and CDR2 is YFSETQ. The chain's CDR3 is CASSLRDRGPVETQYF. In DNA, the CDR3 is TGCGCCAGCAGCTTGAGGGACAGGGGCCCAGTCGAGACCCAGTACTTC.

The chain is built from TRBV7-9 and TRBJ2-5; D could derive from TRBD1 or TRBD2 (6 bases each). The length of the CDR3 is 14 residues. The germline V and J ends were trimmed by 5 bases and 4 bases, with 14 bases remaining between them. CDR1 is SEHNR, CDR2 FQNEAQ, per germline (reference sequence). CDR3 in DNA: TGTGCCAGCAGCGCACCGGGGGCGGCAGAGACCCAGTACTTC. Translating it yields CASSAPGAAETQYF. The entire variable domain, with the rest obtained from reference TRBV7-9 and TRBJ2-5, is as follows: DTGVSQNPRHKITKRGQNVTFRCDPISEHNRLYWYRQTLGQGPEFLTYFQNEAQLEKSRLLSDRFSAERPKGSFSTLEIQRTEQGDSAMYLCASSAPGAAETQYFGPGTRLLVL.

The chain has TRBV7-9 and TRBJ2-5, with TRBD2 identical over 14 bases. Germline V gene sequence: CDR1 SEHNR, CDR2 FQNEAQ (reference sequence). Trimming removed 6 bases from V and 3 bases from J; junction bases left unmatched: 6. CDR3 size: 16 residues. The DNA for the CDR3 is TGTGCCAGCAGTTGGACTAGCGGGGGGAGAAAAGAGACCCAGTACTTC. Protein product: CASSWTSGGRKETQYF. The variable domain in full, with the rest retrieved from reference TRBV7-9 and TRBJ2-5, is DTGVSQNPRHKITKRGQNVTFRCDPISEHNRLYWYRQTLGQGPEFLTYFQNEAQLEKSRLLSDRFSAERPKGSFSTLEIQRTEQGDSAMYLCASSWTSGGRKETQYFGPGTRLLVL.

The chain combines TRBV24-1 with TRBJ2-7, with D tentatively TRBD1 (6 bases). The CDR3 is made up of 14 amino acids. Trimming stripped 3 bases from V and 2 bases from J, with 10 bases between. Germline V gene sequence: CDR1 KGHDR, CDR2 SFDVKD. The CDR3: CATSDPDRAYEQYF. DNA for the CDR3: TGTGCCACCAGTGATCCGGACAGAGCCTACGAGCAGTACTTC.

This clonotype was counted once. CDR3 loop: CASSLELADSYEQYF. In DNA, the CDR3 is TGTGCCAGCAGCTTAGAACTAGCGGACTCCTACGAGCAGTACTTC. This chain connects TRBV11-2 to TRBJ2-7; TRBD2 agrees at 8 bases. Per germline, CDR1 SGHAT and CDR2 FQNNGV. Trimming took 0 bases from V and 0 from J; bases not matched to a gene: 1. This CDR3 has 15 residues.

The chain recombines TRBV14 with TRBJ2-1, with D possibly being TRBD2 (6 bases). From germline, CDR1 is SGHDN and CDR2 FVKESK. Trimming stripped 0 bases from V and 3 bases from J, with 12 bases between. The CDR3 has 16 amino acids. CDR3 region: CASSQEWASVYNEQFF. Written as DNA, the CDR3 is TGTGCCAGCAGCCAAGAGTGGGCTAGCGTCTACAATGAGCAGTTCTTC.

This chain uses TRBV30 with TRBJ2-7, with D possibly called TRBD1 or TRBD2 (6 bases each). Trimming shortened V by 5 bases and J by 3 bases, and 14 bases separated the two germline ends. Germline CDR1 and CDR2: GTSNPN and SVGIG (reference sequence). CDR3 length: 13 amino acids. The CDR3 loop is CAWDGGRGYEQYF. The CDR3 bases are TGTGCCTGGGACGGGGGCAGGGGCTACGAGCAGTACTTC.

V gene TRBV7-2 combines with J gene TRBJ1-2, with D maybe TRBD1 (5 bases). The CDR3 has 14 amino acids. The germline CDR1 and CDR2 sequences are SGHTA and FQGNSA. V was shortened by 5 bases and J by 4 bases, with 14 bases between the two germline ends. DNA of the CDR3: TGTGCCAGCAGCCGGGGTCAGGGTTCCTATGGCTACACCTTC. This encodes CASSRGQGSYGYTF.

The rearrangement uses TRBV7-9 and TRBJ1-2; D is ambiguous. V was clipped by 4 bases and J by 6 bases, with 9 bases between them. There are 12 residues in the CDR3. Germline CDR1 SEHNR, CDR2 FQNEAQ (reference sequence). CDR3 DNA: TGTGCCAGCAGCTCGACACGACATGGCTACACCTTC. This codes for CASSSTRHGYTF. The whole variable domain, filled in from reference TRBV7-9 and TRBJ1-2, reads DTGVSQNPRHKITKRGQNVTFRCDPISEHNRLYWYRQTLGQGPEFLTYFQNEAQLEKSRLLSDRFSAERPKGSFSTLEIQRTEQGDSAMYLCASSSTRHGYTFGSGTRLTVV.